This T cell receptor beta chain appears in the sequencing data of a study of T cell responses to AZD1222 COVID-19 vaccine. Findings and limits, study-wide: Every sample of the repertoires postdated the peak T cell response. Clonal diversity was possibly underestimated, and white British individuals and females predominated among donors. Receipt of two AZD1222 doses was followed by a rise in Spike-specific TCR breadth and depth. CD4 TCRs associated with vaccination spanned spike, dominating at 160-218 and 743-854.

In the case of this clone: Antigen: not known.

Trimming removed 2 bases at V and 1 base at J, with 6 bases between. Germline CDR1 reads SGHRS; CDR2 reads YFSETQ. This CDR3 region has 13 residues. Only in-frame clones appear in the TCRdb table, and some are missing; sequencing was by immunoSEQ multiplex PCR. The sample holds fewer than 150,000 clones, approximately 94% seen once. The chain uses TRBV5-1 and TRBJ1-1; D is ambiguous. The receptor was isolated from an adult in good health. Sample: peripheral blood, taken on day 0 of AZD1222 vaccination. DNA of the CDR3: TGCGCCAGCAGCTTAGATTCGAACACTGAAGCTTTCTTT. This codes for CASSLDSNTEAFF.